This entry describes one TCR beta chain. The entry originates in a study of T cell repertoires in ileal Crohn's disease. Germline lookup yields CDR1 MDHEN and CDR2 SYDVKM. The CDR3 consists of 16 residues. Losses at the gene ends were 3 bases for V and 3 bases for J; bases not matched to a gene: 8. TCRdb's table, derived via immunoSEQ multiplex PCR, lists solely in-frame clones and lacks some. The sample consists of a few thousand clones, around 80% of them appearing once. This sequence joins TRBV28 and TRBJ1-5; TRBD1 matches 7 bases. Sequenced sample: ileal tissue. The origin of this receptor is an adult with Crohn's disease. This chain's CDR3 is CASSLNRGLDNQPQHF. The CDR3 coding sequence is TGTGCCAGCAGTTTGAACAGGGGATTGGACAATCAGCCCCAGCATTTT.